Detailed here is one T cell receptor (beta chain). Its antigen is not identified. At one boundary the junction diverges from the germline segment, which might be a read error. This CDR3 region has 15 residues. Germline loops: CDR1 SGDLS, CDR2 YYNGEE. This specimen belongs to a study of PD-1 blockade in classical Hodgkin lymphoma. Study summary: Treatment was intravenous nivolumab, 3 mg/kg every 2 weeks, until progression. Overall study findings and caveats: Why repertoires differed is undefined; disease activity or prior therapy possibly contributed. Newly diagnosed patients and complete responders had comparable diversity at baseline.

Each and every patient relapsed after autologous stem cell transplantation, and patients got differing brentuximab vedotin exposure. The protocol was immunoSEQ multiplex PCR, while the TCRdb copy is restricted to in-frame clones and leaves out a portion. The sample yields about 15,000 clones, approximately 60% seen once. The TCR was taken from a human donor with classical Hodgkin lymphoma. The sample consisted of peripheral blood mononuclear cells (PBMCs), taken before the second cycle of nivolumab. The chain joins TRBV9 to TRBJ2-7; 7 bases line up with TRBD2. The CDR3 bases are TGTGTCAGCAGCGTAGCACTATTCGGGGGGAACGAGCAGTACTTC. It encodes CVSSVALFGGNEQYF.